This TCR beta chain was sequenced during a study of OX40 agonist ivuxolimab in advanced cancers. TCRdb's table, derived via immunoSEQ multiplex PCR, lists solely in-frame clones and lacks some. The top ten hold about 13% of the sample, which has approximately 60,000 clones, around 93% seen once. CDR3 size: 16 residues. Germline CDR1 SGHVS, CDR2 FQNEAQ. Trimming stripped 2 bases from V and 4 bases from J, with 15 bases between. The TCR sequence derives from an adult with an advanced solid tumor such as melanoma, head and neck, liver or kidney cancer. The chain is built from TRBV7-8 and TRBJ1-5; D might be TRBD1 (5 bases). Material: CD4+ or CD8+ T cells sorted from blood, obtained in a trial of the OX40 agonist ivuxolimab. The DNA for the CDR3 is TGTGCCAGCAGCTTATATCCGGGGGTTGCGAATCAGCCCCAGCATTTT. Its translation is CASSLYPGVANQPQHF.